The sequence of this T cell receptor (beta chain) was determined in a study of Ad26.COV2.S vaccination and SARS-CoV-2 variants. Study context: Donor got 5x10^10 or 1x10^11 viral particles of Ad26.COV2.S.

Produced via immunoSEQ multiplex PCR; TCRdb's table is partial and in-frame only. The repertoire consists of approximately 480,000 clones, with roughly 87% occurring once and the leading ten covering over 10%. From germline, CDR1 is MNHEY and CDR2 SMNVEV (reference sequence). The CDR3 sequence is 13 residues long. V lost 8 bases, J lost 2 bases, and 4 bases stayed unmatched. Treatment reported: around 19 received Ad26.COV2.S at low or high dose, single or two shots; 5 received placebo; per-sample allocation not given. On day 63 after the first injection, vaccine and placebo recipients gave samples. Spike of the Wuhan-strain SARS-CoV-2 was expressed by an Ad26 vector, which formed the vaccine.

The chain carries TRBV27 and TRBJ2-7; 9 bases line up with TRBD2. The receptor comes from a person aged 18 to 65 who received the Ad26.COV2.S COVID-19 vaccine or a placebo. The sample consisted of peripheral blood, taken in a trial of Ad26.COV2.S vaccine versus placebo. CDR3 in amino acids: CASRSSGTYEQYF. DNA for the CDR3: TGTGCCAGCCGTTCTAGCGGGACCTACGAGCAGTACTTC.